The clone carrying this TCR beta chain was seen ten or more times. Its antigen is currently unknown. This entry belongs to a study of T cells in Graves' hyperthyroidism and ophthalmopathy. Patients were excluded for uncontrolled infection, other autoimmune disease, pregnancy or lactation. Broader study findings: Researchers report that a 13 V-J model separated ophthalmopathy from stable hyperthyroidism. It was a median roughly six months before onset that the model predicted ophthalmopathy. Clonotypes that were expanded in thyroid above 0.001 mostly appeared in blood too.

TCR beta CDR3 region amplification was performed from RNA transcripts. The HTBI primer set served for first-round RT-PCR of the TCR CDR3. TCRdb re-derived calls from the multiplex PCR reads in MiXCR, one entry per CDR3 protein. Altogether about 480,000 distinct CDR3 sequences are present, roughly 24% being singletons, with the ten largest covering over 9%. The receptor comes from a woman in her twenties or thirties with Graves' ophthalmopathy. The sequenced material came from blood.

The CDR3 nucleotides are TGTGCCAGCAGCTTCGGACAGGGGGCTTGGGAGCAGTACTTC. Translated, it gives CASSFGQGAWEQYF. V gene TRBV7-2 combines with J gene TRBJ2-7, with 11 bases fitting TRBD1. The CDR3 loop spans 14 amino acids. Germline lookup yields CDR1 SGHTA and CDR2 FQGNSA. J was trimmed by 7 bases and V by 3 bases; bases with no gene match: 5.